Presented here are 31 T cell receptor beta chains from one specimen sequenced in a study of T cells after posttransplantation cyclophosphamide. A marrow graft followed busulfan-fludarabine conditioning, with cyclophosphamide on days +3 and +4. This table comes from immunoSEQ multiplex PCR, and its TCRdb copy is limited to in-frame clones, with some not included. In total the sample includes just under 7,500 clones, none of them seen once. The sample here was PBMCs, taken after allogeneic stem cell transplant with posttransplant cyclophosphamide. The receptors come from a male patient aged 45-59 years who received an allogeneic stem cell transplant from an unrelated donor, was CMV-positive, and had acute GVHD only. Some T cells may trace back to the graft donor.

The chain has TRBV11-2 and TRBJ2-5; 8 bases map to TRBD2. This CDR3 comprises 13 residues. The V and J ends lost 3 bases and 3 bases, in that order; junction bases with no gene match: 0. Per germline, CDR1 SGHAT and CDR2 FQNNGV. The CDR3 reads CASSFGGEETQYF. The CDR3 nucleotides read TGTGCCAGCAGCTTCGGGGGGGAAGAGACCCAGTACTTC.

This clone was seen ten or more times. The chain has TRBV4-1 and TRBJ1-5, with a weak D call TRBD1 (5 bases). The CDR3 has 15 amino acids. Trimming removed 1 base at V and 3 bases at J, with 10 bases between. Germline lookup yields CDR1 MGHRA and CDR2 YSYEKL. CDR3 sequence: CASSQADTTNQPQHF. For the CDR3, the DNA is TGCGCCAGCAGCCAAGCGGACACCACCAATCAGCCCCAGCATTTT.

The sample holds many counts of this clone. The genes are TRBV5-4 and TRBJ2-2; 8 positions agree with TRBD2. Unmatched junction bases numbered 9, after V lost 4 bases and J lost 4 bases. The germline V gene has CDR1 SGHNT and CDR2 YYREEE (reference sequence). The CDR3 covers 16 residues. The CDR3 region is CASSPGAGGITGELFF. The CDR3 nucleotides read TGTGCCAGCAGCCCAGGCGCGGGAGGAATCACCGGGGAGCTGTTTTTT.

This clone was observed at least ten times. CDR3 in amino acids: CASSLASGRTTGELFF. DNA of the CDR3: TGTGCCAGCAGCTTAGCGAGCGGGAGAACGACCGGGGAGCTGTTTTTT. V and J are TRBV7-8 and TRBJ2-2; 8 bases agree with TRBD2. This CDR3 contains 16 residues. The V gene end was trimmed by 0 bases and the J gene end by 5 bases; junction bases not matched to a gene: 5. Germline V CDR1 and CDR2: SGHVS, FQNEAQ.

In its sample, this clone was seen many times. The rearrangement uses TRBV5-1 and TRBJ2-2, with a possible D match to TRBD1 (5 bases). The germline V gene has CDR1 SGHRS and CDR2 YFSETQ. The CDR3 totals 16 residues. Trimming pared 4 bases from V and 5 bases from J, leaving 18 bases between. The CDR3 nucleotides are TGCGCCAGCAGCGAAGGACACGCGGTAACGACCGGGGAGCTGTTTTTT. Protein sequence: CASSEGHAVTTGELFF.

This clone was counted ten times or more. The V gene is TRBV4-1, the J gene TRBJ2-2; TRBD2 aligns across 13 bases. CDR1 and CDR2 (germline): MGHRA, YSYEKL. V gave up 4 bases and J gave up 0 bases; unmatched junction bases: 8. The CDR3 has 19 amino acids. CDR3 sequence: CASSPDPTSGRANTGELFF. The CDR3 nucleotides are TGCGCCAGCAGCCCAGATCCCACTAGCGGGAGGGCGAACACCGGGGAGCTGTTTTTT.

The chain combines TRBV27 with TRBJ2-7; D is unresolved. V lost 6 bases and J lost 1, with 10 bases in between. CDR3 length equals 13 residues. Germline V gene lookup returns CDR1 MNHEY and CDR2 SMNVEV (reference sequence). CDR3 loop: CASSPSVSYEQYF. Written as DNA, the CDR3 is TGTGCCAGCAGCCCGTCAGTGTCCTACGAGCAGTACTTC.

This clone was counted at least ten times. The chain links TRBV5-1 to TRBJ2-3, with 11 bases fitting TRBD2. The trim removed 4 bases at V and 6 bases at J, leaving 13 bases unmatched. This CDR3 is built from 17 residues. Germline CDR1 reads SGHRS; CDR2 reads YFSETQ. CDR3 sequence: CASSPGTSGQPGDTQYF. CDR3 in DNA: TGCGCCAGCAGCCCCGGGACTAGCGGCCAACCCGGGGATACGCAGTATTTT.

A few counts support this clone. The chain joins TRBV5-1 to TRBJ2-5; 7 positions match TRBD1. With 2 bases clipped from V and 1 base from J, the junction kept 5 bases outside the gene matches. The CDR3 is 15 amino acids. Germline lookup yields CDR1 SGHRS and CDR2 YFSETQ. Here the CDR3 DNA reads TGCGCCAGCAGCTTAATGAGGGACAGCCAAGAGACCCAGTACTTC. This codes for CASSLMRDSQETQYF.

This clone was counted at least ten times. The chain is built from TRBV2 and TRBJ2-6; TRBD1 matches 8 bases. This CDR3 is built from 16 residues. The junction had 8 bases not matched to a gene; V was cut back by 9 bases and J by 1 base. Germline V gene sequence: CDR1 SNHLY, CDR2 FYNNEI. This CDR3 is CASGAGGASGANVLTF. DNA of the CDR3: TGTGCCAGTGGGGCAGGGGGCGCGTCTGGGGCCAACGTCCTGACTTTC.

CDR3 amino acids: CASSPPRDSNEQFF. The CDR3, as DNA: TGTGCCAGCTCACCACCGCGGGACTCCAATGAGCAGTTCTTC. J is TRBJ2-1 and V is TRBV18; tentative D call: TRBD2 (6 bases). This CDR3 has 14 amino acids. The germline gives CDR1 KGHSH, CDR2 LQKENI. V shed 0 bases and J shed 6 bases, with 9 bases lying between them.

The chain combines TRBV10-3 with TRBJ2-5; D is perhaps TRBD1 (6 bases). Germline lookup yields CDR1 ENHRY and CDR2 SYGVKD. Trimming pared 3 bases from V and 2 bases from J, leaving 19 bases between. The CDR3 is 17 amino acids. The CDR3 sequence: CAISDRLLWGRQETQYF. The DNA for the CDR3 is TGTGCCATCAGTGACCGCCTTTTGTGGGGGCGGCAAGAGACCCAGTACTTC.

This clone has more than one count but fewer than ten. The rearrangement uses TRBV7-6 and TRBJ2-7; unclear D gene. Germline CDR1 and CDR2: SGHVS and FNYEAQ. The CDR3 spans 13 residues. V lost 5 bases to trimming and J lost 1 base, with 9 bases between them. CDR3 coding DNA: TGTGCCAGCAGCCCGTCAGTGTCCTACGAGCAGTACTTC. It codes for CASSPSVSYEQYF. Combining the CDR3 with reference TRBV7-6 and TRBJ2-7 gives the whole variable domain GAGVSQSPRYKVTKRGQDVALRCDPISGHVSLYWYRQALGQGPEFLTYFNYEAQQDKSGLPNDRFSAERPEGSISTLTIQRTEQRDSAMYRCASSPSVSYEQYFGPGTRLTVT.

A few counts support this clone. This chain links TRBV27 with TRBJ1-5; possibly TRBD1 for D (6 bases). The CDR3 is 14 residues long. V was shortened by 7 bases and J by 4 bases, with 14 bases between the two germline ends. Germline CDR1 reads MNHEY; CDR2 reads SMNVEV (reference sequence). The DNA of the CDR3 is TGTGCCAGCAACGCACAGGGTAGGAATCAGCCCCAGCATTTT. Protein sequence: CASNAQGRNQPQHF.

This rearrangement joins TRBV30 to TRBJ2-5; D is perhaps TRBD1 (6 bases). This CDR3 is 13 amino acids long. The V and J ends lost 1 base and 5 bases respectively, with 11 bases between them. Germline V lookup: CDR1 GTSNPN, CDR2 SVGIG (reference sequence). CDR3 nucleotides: TGTGCCTGGAGTGGGGGGCATGGGGAGACCCAGTACTTC. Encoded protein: CAWSGGHGETQYF.

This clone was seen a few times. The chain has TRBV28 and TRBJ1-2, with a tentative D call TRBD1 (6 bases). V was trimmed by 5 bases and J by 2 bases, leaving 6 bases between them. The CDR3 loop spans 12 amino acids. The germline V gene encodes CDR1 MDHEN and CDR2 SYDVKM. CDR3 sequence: CASSRGNYGYTF. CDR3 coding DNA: TGTGCCAGCAGTAGGGGGAACTATGGCTACACCTTC.

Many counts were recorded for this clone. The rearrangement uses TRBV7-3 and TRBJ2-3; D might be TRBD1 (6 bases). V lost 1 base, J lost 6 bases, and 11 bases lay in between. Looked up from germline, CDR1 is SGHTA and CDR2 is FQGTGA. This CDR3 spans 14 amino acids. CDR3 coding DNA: TGTGCCAGCAGCTTAATCAGGACAGCTGATACGCAGTATTTT. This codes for CASSLIRTADTQYF.

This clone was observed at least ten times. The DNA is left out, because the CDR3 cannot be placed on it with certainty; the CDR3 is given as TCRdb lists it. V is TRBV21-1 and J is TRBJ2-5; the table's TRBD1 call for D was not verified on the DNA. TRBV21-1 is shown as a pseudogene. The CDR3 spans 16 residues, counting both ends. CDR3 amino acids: CASSKPTFWAEGTQYF.

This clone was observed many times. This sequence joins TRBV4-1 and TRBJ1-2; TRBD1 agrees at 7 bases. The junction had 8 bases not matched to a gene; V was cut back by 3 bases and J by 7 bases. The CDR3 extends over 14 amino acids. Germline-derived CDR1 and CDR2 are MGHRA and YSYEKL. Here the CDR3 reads CASSHIGDSGGYTF. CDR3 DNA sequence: TGCGCCAGCAGCCACATAGGGGACAGCGGTGGCTACACCTTC.

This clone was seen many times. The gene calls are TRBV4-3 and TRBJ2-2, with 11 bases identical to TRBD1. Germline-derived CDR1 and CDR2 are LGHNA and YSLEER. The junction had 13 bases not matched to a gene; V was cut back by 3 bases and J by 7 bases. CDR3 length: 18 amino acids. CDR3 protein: CASSHRGPGQGVGGELFF. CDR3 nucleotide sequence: TGCGCCAGCAGCCACAGGGGACCGGGACAGGGGGTGGGCGGGGAGCTGTTTTTT.

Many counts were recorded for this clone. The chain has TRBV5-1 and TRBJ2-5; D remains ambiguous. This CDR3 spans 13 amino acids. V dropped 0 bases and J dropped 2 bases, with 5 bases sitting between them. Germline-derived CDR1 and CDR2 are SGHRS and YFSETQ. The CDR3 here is CASSLATQETQYF. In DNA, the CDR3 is TGCGCCAGCAGCTTGGCTACTCAAGAGACCCAGTACTTC. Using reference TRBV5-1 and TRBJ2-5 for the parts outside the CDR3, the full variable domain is KAGVTQTPRYLIKTRGQQVTLSCSPISGHRSVSWYQQTPGQGLQFLFEYFSETQRNKGNFPGRFSGRQFSNSRSEMNVSTLELGDSALYLCASSLATQETQYFGPGTRLLVL.

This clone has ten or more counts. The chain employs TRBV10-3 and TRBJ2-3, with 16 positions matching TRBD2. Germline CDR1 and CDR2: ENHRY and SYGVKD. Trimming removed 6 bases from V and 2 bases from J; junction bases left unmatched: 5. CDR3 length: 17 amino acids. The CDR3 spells CAISPGLAGGATDTQYF. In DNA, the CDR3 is TGTGCCATCAGCCCGGGACTAGCGGGAGGGGCCACAGATACGCAGTATTTT.

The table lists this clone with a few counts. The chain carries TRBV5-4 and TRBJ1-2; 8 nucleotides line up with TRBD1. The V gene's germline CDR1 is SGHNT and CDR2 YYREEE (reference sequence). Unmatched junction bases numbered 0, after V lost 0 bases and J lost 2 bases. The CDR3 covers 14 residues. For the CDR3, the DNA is TGTGCCAGCAGCTTGGACAGGGGGAACTATGGCTACACCTTC. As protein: CASSLDRGNYGYTF.

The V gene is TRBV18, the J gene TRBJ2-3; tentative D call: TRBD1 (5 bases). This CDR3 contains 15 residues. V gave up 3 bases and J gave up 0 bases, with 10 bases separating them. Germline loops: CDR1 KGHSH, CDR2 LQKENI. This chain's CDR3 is CASSPQTVSTDTQYF. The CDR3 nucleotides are TGTGCCAGCTCACCCCAGACAGTTAGCACAGATACGCAGTATTTT.

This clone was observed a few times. The CDR3 loop is CASSLGQGHPDTQYF. The CDR3 bases are TGTGCCAGCAGCTTAGGGCAGGGACATCCAGATACGCAGTATTTT. The V and J genes are TRBV6-5 and TRBJ2-3; possible D gene TRBD1, 6 bases. Germline assignment: CDR1 MNHEY and CDR2 SVGAGI. The CDR3 has 15 residues. The germline V and J ends were trimmed by 6 bases and 4 bases, with 17 bases remaining between them.

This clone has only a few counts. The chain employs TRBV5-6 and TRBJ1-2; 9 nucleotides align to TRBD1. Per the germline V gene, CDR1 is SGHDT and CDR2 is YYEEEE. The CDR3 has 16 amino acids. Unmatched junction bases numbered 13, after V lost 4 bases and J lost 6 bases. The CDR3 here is CASSIRDRADIDGYTF. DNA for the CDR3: TGTGCCAGCAGCATCCGGGACAGGGCGGATATAGATGGCTACACCTTC.

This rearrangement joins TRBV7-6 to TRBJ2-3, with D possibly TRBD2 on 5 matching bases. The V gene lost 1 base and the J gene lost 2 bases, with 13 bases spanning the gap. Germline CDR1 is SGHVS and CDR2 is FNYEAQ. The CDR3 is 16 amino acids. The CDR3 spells CASSLGERPITDTQYF. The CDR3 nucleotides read TGTGCCAGCAGCTTAGGAGAGCGGCCAATCACAGATACGCAGTATTTT.

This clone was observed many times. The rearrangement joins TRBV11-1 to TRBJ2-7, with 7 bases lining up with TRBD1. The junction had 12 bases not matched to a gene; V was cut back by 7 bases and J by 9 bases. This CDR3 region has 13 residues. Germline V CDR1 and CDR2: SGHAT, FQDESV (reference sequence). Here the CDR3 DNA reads TGTGCCAGCACCCCGGTAGGGGGCATAGGGCAGTACTTC. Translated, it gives CASTPVGGIGQYF.

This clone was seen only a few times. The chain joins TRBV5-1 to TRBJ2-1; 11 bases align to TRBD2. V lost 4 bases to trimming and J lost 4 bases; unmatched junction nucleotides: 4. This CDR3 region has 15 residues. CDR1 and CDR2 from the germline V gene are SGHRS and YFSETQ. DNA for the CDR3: TGCGCCAGCAGCCAGGGACTAGCGGCTTACAATGAGCAGTTCTTC. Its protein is CASSQGLAAYNEQFF.

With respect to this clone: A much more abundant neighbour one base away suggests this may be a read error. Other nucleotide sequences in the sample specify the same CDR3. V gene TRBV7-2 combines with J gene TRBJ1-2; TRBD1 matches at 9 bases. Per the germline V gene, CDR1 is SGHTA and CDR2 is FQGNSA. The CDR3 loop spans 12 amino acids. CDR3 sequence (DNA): TGCGCCAGCAACCCGGGACAGGGTCAGTACACCTTC. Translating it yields CASNPGQGQYTF.

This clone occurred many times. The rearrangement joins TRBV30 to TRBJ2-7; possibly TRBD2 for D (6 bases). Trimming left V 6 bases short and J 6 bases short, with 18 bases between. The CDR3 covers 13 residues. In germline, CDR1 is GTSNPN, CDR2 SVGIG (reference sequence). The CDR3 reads CACRPSGGLEQYF. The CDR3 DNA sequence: TGTGCCTGCCGCCCCAGTGGAGGGCTCGAGCAGTACTTC.